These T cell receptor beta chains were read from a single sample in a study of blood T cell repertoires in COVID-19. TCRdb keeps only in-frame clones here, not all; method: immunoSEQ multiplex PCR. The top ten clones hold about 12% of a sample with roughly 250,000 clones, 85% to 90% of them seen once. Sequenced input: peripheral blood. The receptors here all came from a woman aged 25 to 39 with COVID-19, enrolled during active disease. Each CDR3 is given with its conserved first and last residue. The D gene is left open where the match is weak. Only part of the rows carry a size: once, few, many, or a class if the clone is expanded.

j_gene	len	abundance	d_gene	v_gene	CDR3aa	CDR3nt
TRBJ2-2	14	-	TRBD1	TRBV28	CASKDRAYTGELFF	TGTGCCAGCAAGGACAGGGCCTACACCGGGGAGCTGTTTTTT
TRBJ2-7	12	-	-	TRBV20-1	CSASPGAYEQYF	TGCAGTGCTAGTCCGGGGGCCTACGAGCAGTACTTC
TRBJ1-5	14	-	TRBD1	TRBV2	CASRQGTRNQPQHF	TGTGCCAGTAGACAGGGGACTCGCAATCAGCCCCAGCATTTT
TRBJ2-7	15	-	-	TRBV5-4	CASSPGTGASYEQYF	TGTGCCAGCAGCCCCGGGACTGGAGCCTCCTACGAGCAGTACTTC
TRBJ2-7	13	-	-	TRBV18	CASSPPGNYEQYF	TGTGCCAGCTCACCCCCCGGGAACTACGAGCAGTACTTC
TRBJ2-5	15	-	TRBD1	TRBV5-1	CASRSAWTGIETQYF	TGCGCCAGCAGATCCGCCTGGACAGGGATAGAGACCCAGTACTTC
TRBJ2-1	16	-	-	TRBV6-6	CASSYQASDSGNEQFF	TGTGCCAGCAGTTACCAGGCTAGCGACAGCGGTAATGAGCAGTTCTTC
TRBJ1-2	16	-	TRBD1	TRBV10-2	CASRGTGGGQSYGYTF	TGCGCCAGCAGAGGGACAGGGGGCGGTCAATCCTATGGCTACACCTTC
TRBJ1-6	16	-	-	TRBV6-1	CASSEVPSSGYSPLHF	TGTGCCAGCAGTGAGGTCCCCAGTTCAGGGTATTCACCCCTCCACTTT
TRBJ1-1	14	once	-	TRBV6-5	CASRDRSRNTEAFF	TGTGCCAGCAGAGACAGGTCGAGAAACACTGAAGCTTTCTTT
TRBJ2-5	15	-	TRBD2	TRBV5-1	CASSLQAGGRETQYF	TGCGCCAGCAGCTTGCAGGCGGGGGGGCGGGAGACCCAGTACTTC
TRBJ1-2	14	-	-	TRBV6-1	CASSEDGAGYGYTF	TGTGCCAGCAGTGAAGACGGGGCGGGGTATGGCTACACCTTC
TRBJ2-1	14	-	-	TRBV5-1	CASSLMAGPNEQFF	TGCGCCAGCAGCTTAATGGCGGGACCCAATGAGCAGTTCTTC
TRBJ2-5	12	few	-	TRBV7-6	CASSLKEETQYF	TGTGCCAGCAGCTTAAAAGAGGAGACCCAGTACTTC
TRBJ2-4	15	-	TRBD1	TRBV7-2	CASSTTGGPSIHGVF	TGTGCCAGCAGCACAACAGGGGGACCCTCCATCCACGGGGTCTTC
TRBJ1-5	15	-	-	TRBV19	CASSNTGRGIQPQHF	TGTGCCAGTAGTAACACAGGGAGAGGGATTCAGCCCCAGCATTTT
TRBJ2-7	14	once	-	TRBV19	CASSIARGAYEQYF	TGTGCCAGTAGTATAGCCAGGGGGGCTTACGAGCAGTACTTC